This T cell receptor beta chain was found in a study of T cells in Graves' hyperthyroidism and ophthalmopathy. RNA transcripts yielded amplified TCR beta CDR3 regions. HTBI primers were used for first-round RT-PCR of the TCR CDR3. TCRdb reprocessed the multiplex PCR reads with MiXCR, giving one entry per CDR3 protein. The repertoire has 450,000 to 600,000 distinct CDR3 sequences, 15% to 20% of them found once; the top ten carry roughly 47%. Germline CDR1 and CDR2: SGDLS and YYNGEE. This CDR3 has 14 residues. Trimming stripped 0 bases from V and 2 bases from J, with 6 bases between. This clonotype originated in a man aged 35 to 55 with Graves' ophthalmopathy. What was sequenced was blood. The chain has TRBV9 and TRBJ1-3; D gene uncertain. CDR3 sequence reads: CASSVDQAGNTIYF. CDR3 coding DNA: TGTGCCAGCAGCGTAGACCAGGCTGGAAACACCATATATTTT.